The 19 T cell receptor beta chains reported below all come from one sample, sequenced in a study of blood T cell repertoires in COVID-19. The table came from immunoSEQ multiplex PCR; TCRdb's copy has only in-frame clones and leaves some out. The top ten hold about 1.6% of the sample, which has more than 200,000 clones, around nine tenths seen once. The sample taken for sequencing was PBMCs or T cells enriched from blood (not recorded which). The source is a woman aged 45 to 65 who had recovered from COVID-19.

The chain has TRBV28 and TRBJ2-1; maybe TRBD2 (6 bases). The CDR3 has 13 amino acids. Germline V gives CDR1 MDHEN, CDR2 SYDVKM. V was pared by 5 bases and J by 5 bases, with 10 bases between. The CDR3: CASSVGLDNEQFF. CDR3 nucleotide sequence: TGTGCCAGCAGTGTGGGACTCGACAATGAGCAGTTCTTC. Looking up the rest from reference TRBV28 and TRBJ2-1 gives the full variable domain: DVKVTQSSRYLVKRTGEKVFLECVQDMDHENMFWYRQDPGLGLRLIYFSYDVKMKEKGDIPEGYSVSREKKERFSLILESASTNQTSMYLCASSVGLDNEQFFGPGTRLTVL.

The chain combines TRBV10-1 with TRBJ2-7; TRBD2 matches 11 bases. The CDR3 spans 14 residues. The ends lost 2 bases at V and 4 bases at J; junction bases unmatched: 1. Germline lookup yields CDR1 WNHNN and CDR2 SYGVQD (reference sequence). The CDR3 bases are TGCGCCAGCAGTGAGAGGACTAGCGGGTACGAGCAGTACTTC. This gives the protein CASSERTSGYEQYF.

The chain recombines TRBV7-2 with TRBJ2-3; the match to TRBD1 covers 7 bases. Germline-derived CDR1 and CDR2 are SGHTA and FQGNSA. CDR3 length: 14 amino acids. After removal of 5 bases from V and 2 bases from J, the junction contained 4 bases not matched to a gene. The CDR3, as DNA: TGTGCCAGCAGCACCGGGACAGACACAGATACGCAGTATTTT. Its translation: CASSTGTDTDTQYF.

The chain joins TRBV4-1 to TRBJ2-3, with TRBD2 matching 7 bases. The CDR3 has 15 residues. Germline V gives CDR1 MGHRA, CDR2 YSYEKL. With 4 bases clipped from V and 1 base from J, the junction kept 5 bases outside the gene matches. CDR3 sequence reads: CASSPSSGGTDTQYF. CDR3 nucleotide sequence: TGCGCCAGCAGCCCCTCTAGCGGTGGCACAGATACGCAGTATTTT.

The chain has TRBV28 and TRBJ2-7, with 8 bases lining up with TRBD2. Looked up from germline, CDR1 is MDHEN and CDR2 is SYDVKM. CDR3 length: 13 residues. V gave up 10 bases and J gave up 7 bases; unmatched junction bases: 12. CDR3 in DNA: TGTGCCACCACCCGGGGGGGAACGTTTGAGCAGTACTTC. Protein: CATTRGGTFEQYF. The full variable domain, rest sourced from reference TRBV28 and TRBJ2-7, is DVKVTQSSRYLVKRTGEKVFLECVQDMDHENMFWYRQDPGLGLRLIYFSYDVKMKEKGDIPEGYSVSREKKERFSLILESASTNQTSMYLCATTRGGTFEQYFGPGTRLTVT.

J is TRBJ2-3 and V is TRBV9, with 8 bases matching TRBD2. The germline V gene encodes CDR1 SGDLS and CDR2 YYNGEE. CDR3 length: 15 amino acids. With 4 bases clipped from V and 3 bases from J, the junction kept 7 bases outside the gene matches. The CDR3 protein is CASSYSGSSTDTQYF. The CDR3 DNA reads TGTGCCAGCAGCTACAGCGGGAGCTCGACAGATACGCAGTATTTT.

The V and J genes are TRBV18 and TRBJ2-2; 7 bases are shared with TRBD1. The V and J ends lost 10 bases and 0 bases, in that order; junction bases with no gene match: 5. Germline CDR1 KGHSH, CDR2 LQKENI. CDR3 length: 14 residues. CDR3 in DNA: TGTGCCACCACGGGACAGACGAACACCGGGGAGCTGTTTTTT. Translation: CATTGQTNTGELFF.

V and J are TRBV4-1 and TRBJ2-1; D is undetermined. Germline CDR1 reads MGHRA; CDR2 reads YSYEKL. The CDR3 has 12 residues. Deletions cut 4 bases from V and 7 bases from J, with 8 bases between. CDR3 in DNA: TGCGCCAGCAGCCTACTCGGGAATGAGCAGTTCTTC. This translates into CASSLLGNEQFF.

V gene TRBV27 combines with J gene TRBJ1-5; tentatively, D is TRBD1 (5 bases). With 6 bases removed from V and 1 base from J, the gap between germline ends came to 13 bases. The length of the CDR3 is 15 residues. The V gene's germline CDR1 is MNHEY and CDR2 SMNVEV (reference sequence). In DNA form, the CDR3 reads TGTGCCAGCAGGCCGCGGAGGGGAAGCAATCAGCCCCAGCATTTT. Protein sequence: CASRPRRGSNQPQHF.

V gene TRBV9 combines with J gene TRBJ2-7, with 8 bases fitting TRBD1. V was pared by 3 bases and J by 5 bases, with 4 bases of the junction left unmatched. The CDR3 covers 13 residues. Germline assignment: CDR1 SGDLS and CDR2 YYNGEE. DNA for the CDR3: TGTGCCAGCAGCGAACAGGACAGGGACGAGCAGTACTTC. It translates to CASSEQDRDEQYF.

This chain uses TRBV11-2 with TRBJ1-2; 9 nucleotides line up with TRBD1. Germline V gene data show CDR1 as SGHAT and CDR2 as FQNNGV. V lost 4 bases and J lost 7; bases outside the gene matches: 7. This CDR3 has 14 amino acids. CDR3 loop: CASSSLGQGGGYTF. CDR3 nucleotide sequence: TGTGCCAGCAGCTCCTTGGGACAGGGTGGTGGCTACACCTTC. Full variable domain (rest looked up from reference TRBV11-2 and TRBJ1-2): EAGVAQSPRYKIIEKRQSVAFWCNPISGHATLYWYQQILGQGPKLLIQFQNNGVVDDSQLPKDRFSAERLKGVDSTLKIQPAKLEDSAVYLCASSSLGQGGGYTFGSGTRLTVV.

This sequence joins TRBV11-2 and TRBJ1-2; D not certain. The V end was cut by 4 bases, the J end by 4 bases, with 13 bases between. The CDR3 has 14 amino acids. Germline lookup yields CDR1 SGHAT and CDR2 FQNNGV. The CDR3 sequence is CASSSVRSGYGYTF. The CDR3 coding sequence is TGTGCCAGCAGCTCCGTGCGTTCCGGCTATGGCTACACCTTC.

The chain has TRBV18 and TRBJ1-1; 7 bases map to TRBD1. Germline values: CDR1 KGHSH, CDR2 LQKENI. V shed 5 bases and J 4 bases; nucleotides not matched to a gene: 7. This CDR3 is built from 14 residues. CDR3 region: CASSSDRRGTEAFF. CDR3 bases: TGTGCCAGCTCATCGGACAGGCGTGGCACTGAAGCTTTCTTT. Full variable domain (remainder filled in from reference TRBV18 and TRBJ1-1): NAGVMQNPRHLVRRRGQEARLRCSPMKGHSHVYWYRQLPEEGLKFMVYLQKENIIDESGMPKERFSAEFPKEGPSILRIQQVVRGDSAAYFCASSSDRRGTEAFFGQGTRLTVV.

This chain joins TRBV19 and TRBJ2-3, with D perhaps matching TRBD1 (6 bases). Germline V gives CDR1 LNHDA, CDR2 SQIVND (reference sequence). The CDR3 loop spans 14 amino acids. The V end was cut by 9 bases, the J end by 8 bases, with 21 bases between. The CDR3 reads CASSLSNRDATQYF. The CDR3 region has the DNA TGTGCCAGCTCACTTTCCAACAGGGATGCTACGCAGTATTTT.

This clone was counted many times. The chain links TRBV6-1 to TRBJ2-7; 11 bases map to TRBD2. From germline, CDR1 is MNHNS and CDR2 SASEGT. After removal of 2 bases from V and 0 bases from J, the junction contained 3 bases not matched to a gene. There are 16 residues in the CDR3. CDR3 in amino acids: CASSETGTSGSYEQYF. In DNA, the CDR3 is TGTGCCAGCAGTGAAACCGGGACTAGCGGCTCCTACGAGCAGTACTTC.

In regard to this clone: A read error may account for a junction end that differs from germline. The chain employs TRBV6-1 and TRBJ1-2, with TRBD1 matching 8 bases. The length of the CDR3 is 11 residues. In germline, CDR1 is MNHNS, CDR2 SASEGT. CDR3 region: CASSDRGQTLF. The DNA for the CDR3 is TGTGCCAGCAGTGACAGGGGGCAAACTTTATTC.

The J gene is TRBJ2-7, the V gene TRBV14; 9 bases agree with TRBD1. The CDR3 sequence is 15 residues long. V dropped 0 bases and J dropped 3; count of bases not matched to a gene: 3. Germline CDR1 SGHDN, CDR2 FVKESK. The CDR3 nucleotides are TGTGCCAGCAGCCAAGAGGGACAGGGTAACTACGAGCAGTACTTC. Its protein product is CASSQEGQGNYEQYF.

The chain recombines TRBV6-4 with TRBJ2-5, with TRBD1 matching 8 bases. The trim removed 0 bases at V and 2 bases at J, leaving 5 bases unmatched. The CDR3 has 16 residues. Germline CDR1 reads MRHNA; CDR2 reads SNTAGT. This CDR3 is CASSDSPGGGQETQYF. The CDR3 bases are TGTGCCAGCAGTGACTCGCCAGGGGGCGGTCAAGAGACCCAGTACTTC.

J is TRBJ2-2 and V is TRBV5-1, with D possibly matching TRBD1 (5 bases). Trimming pared 4 bases from V and 0 bases from J, leaving 10 bases between. The CDR3 consists of 15 residues. The germline CDR1 and CDR2 sequences are SGHRS and YFSETQ. The CDR3 bases are TGCGCCAGCAGCATGGACACAACGAACACCGGGGAGCTGTTTTTT. It encodes CASSMDTTNTGELFF.